These T cell receptor beta chains were read from a single sample in a study of blood T cells in healthy people across ages. MiXCR was run by TCRdb on the 5' RACE reads, yielding one entry per CDR3 protein. The table lists over 1,300,000 distinct CDR3 sequences, roughly 64% of them singletons, with 6.5% to 8.5% in the top ten. The sample consisted of blood. These receptors were collected from a man aged 18 to 30 in good health. CDR3s include the opening cysteine and the closing phenylalanine or tryptophan. The D gene is left open where the match is weak. Clone size is stated in some rows and not others, as once, few, many or a class when expanded.

D,J,V,size,DNA,CDR3
NA,TRBJ2-1,TRBV11-3,NA,TGTGCCAGCAGCCATTTGCCGGGACAGGGACTAGAGGAGCAGTTCTTC,CASSHLPGQGLEEQFF
NA,TRBJ1-6,TRBV20-1,NA,TGCAGTGCTGAGTTAAAGGACGTACTAAGCTCCTATAATTCACCCCTCCACTTT,CSAELKDVLSSYNSPLHF
TRBD2,TRBJ2-4,TRBV12-3/TRBV12-4,few,TGTGCCAGCAGCCGCGCGGGGGAACGTCAGTACTTC,CASSRAGERQYF
NA,TRBJ2-5,TRBV7-9,few,TGTGCCAGCAGCTTGTCGGACTACCAAGAGACCCAGTACTTC,CASSLSDYQETQYF
NA,TRBJ2-3,TRBV5-4,few,TGTGCCAGCAGCGGGTACGGTAATACGCAGTATTTT,CASSGYGNTQYF
NA,TRBJ2-7,TRBV9,few,TGTGCCAGCAGCGTAGGCGGACCTTTTCAGCCCGAGCAGTACTTC,CASSVGGPFQPEQYF
NA,TRBJ2-7,TRBV7-9,NA,TGTGCCAGCAGCCTAACCGGGACTTATACTTACGAGCAGTACTTC,CASSLTGTYTYEQYF
TRBD2,TRBJ2-7,TRBV27,NA,TGTGCCAGCAGTTTATTAACGGGGGCGACTAGCGGCTATTACGAGCAGTACTTC,CASSLLTGATSGYYEQYF
TRBD1,TRBJ2-7,TRBV5-6,NA,TGTGCCAGCAGCTTGGCCGTCGGGACAGGGTCCTACGAGCAGTACTTC,CASSLAVGTGSYEQYF
NA,TRBJ1-2,TRBV27,NA,TGTGCCAGCAGTTTTAAGGGGGCTAACTATGGCTACACCTTC,CASSFKGANYGYTF
NA,TRBJ2-4,TRBV28,few,TGTGCCAGCACCACGCAGGGGTTCGCCAAAAACATTCAGTACTTC,CASTTQGFAKNIQYF
TRBD1,TRBJ1-2,TRBV5-1,few,TGCGCCAGCAGCTTGGTAGGGGGCGACGGCTATGGCTACACCTTC,CASSLVGGDGYGYTF
NA,TRBJ2-7,TRBV7-8,NA,TGTGCCAGCAGTCACAGACCGGTTCCCTACGAGCAGTACTTC,CASSHRPVPYEQYF
TRBD1,TRBJ1-2,TRBV12-3/TRBV12-4,NA,TGTGCCAGCAGACCCGGACAGGGGATTGGCTATGGCTACACCTTC,CASRPGQGIGYGYTF
NA,TRBJ1-5,TRBV20-1,NA,TGCAGTGCCAGTATCCGGCAGGAGAATCAGCCCCAGCATTTT,CSASIRQENQPQHF
NA,TRBJ1-1,TRBV6-2/TRBV6-3,NA,TGTGCCAGCAGTTACTCGTACACCCCTAACACTGAAGCTTTCTTT,CASSYSYTPNTEAFF
NA,TRBJ1-1,TRBV5-4,NA,TGTGCCAGCAGCGTTTCAGGGGTACCCACTGAAGCTTTCTTT,CASSVSGVPTEAFF
NA,TRBJ2-6,TRBV29-1,NA,TGCAGCGTTGGTGTGAGCTCTGGGGCCAACGTCCTGACTTTC,CSVGVSSGANVLTF
TRBD2,TRBJ2-7,TRBV10-3,NA,TGTGCCATCAAAAATCCGGGGGGGCTTGGCGAGCAGTACTTC,CAIKNPGGLGEQYF
TRBD2,TRBJ2-3,TRBV27,NA,TGTGCCAGCACCACAAGAAGCGGGAGGTTTCCAGATACGCAGTATTTT,CASTTRSGRFPDTQYF
TRBD1,TRBJ2-7,TRBV20-1,NA,TGCAGCGCTCTCAAACAGGGGTCCTACGAGCAGTACTTC,CSALKQGSYEQYF
TRBD1,TRBJ1-1,TRBV25-1,few,TGTGCCAGCAGTCTCGGCGGGACAGTCACTGAAGCTTTCTTT,CASSLGGTVTEAFF
NA,TRBJ2-7,TRBV7-9,NA,TGTGCCAGCAGCTTAGTGGTAAGCAAGCAGTACTTC,CASSLVVSKQYF
NA,TRBJ1-2,TRBV7-2,NA,TGTGCCAGCACCCCGCTAGGGGGTACCTATGGCTACACCTTC,CASTPLGGTYGYTF
NA,TRBJ2-7,TRBV29-1,few,TGCAGCGTTGCAAAGGTATCCTCCTACGAGCAGTACTTC,CSVAKVSSYEQYF
NA,TRBJ2-5,TRBV28,many,TGTGCCAGCAGTTCTCTGCGCGAGACCCAGTACTTC,CASSSLRETQYF
NA,TRBJ2-2,TRBV19,few,TGTGCCAGTAGTATCAGGAGGGGAAACACCGGGGAGCTGTTTTTT,CASSIRRGNTGELFF
TRBD1,TRBJ2-7,TRBV6-5,NA,TGTGCCAGCAGTTCGAGGGGGCTAGTTAACGAGCAGTACTTC,CASSSRGLVNEQYF
NA,TRBJ2-1,TRBV12-3/TRBV12-4,NA,TGTGCCAGCAGTTTTACCGGTGAGCAGTTCTTC,CASSFTGEQFF
NA,TRBJ2-3,TRBV6-1,NA,TGTGCCAGCGGGATAGCAGATACGCAGTATTTT,CASGIADTQYF
TRBD2,TRBJ2-7,TRBV5-1,NA,TGCGCCAGCAGCGCGGGACTAGCGGGGGGCCTTCCGTCCTACAATGAGCAGTACTTC,CASSAGLAGGLPSYNEQYF
TRBD1,TRBJ1-4,TRBV7-9,NA,TGTGCCAGCAGCTCGCTACAGGGGGCAGGGACTAATGAAAAACTGTTTTTT,CASSSLQGAGTNEKLFF
NA,TRBJ2-7,TRBV7-2,NA,TGTGCCAGCAGCTTAGGGACAGCCTCCTTCGAGCAGTACTTC,CASSLGTASFEQYF
NA,TRBJ2-4,TRBV11-2,NA,TGTGCCAGCAGCTTAGAGGTAACAGCCGGGCGCGGCATTCAGTACTTC,CASSLEVTAGRGIQYF
NA,TRBJ2-7,TRBV12-3/TRBV12-4,NA,TGTGCCAGCAGTTTATGGGGACGGAACTACGAGCAGTACTTC,CASSLWGRNYEQYF
NA,TRBJ1-5,TRBV6-2/TRBV6-3,NA,TGTGCCAGCAGTTCGCAGGACGGATACAGCAATCAGCCCCAGCATTTT,CASSSQDGYSNQPQHF
TRBD1,TRBJ1-5,TRBV28,few,TGTGCCAGCAGTCCAACAGGGGCAGGGAGCAATCAGCCCCAGCATTTT,CASSPTGAGSNQPQHF
TRBD2,TRBJ2-1,TRBV6-5,many,TGTGCCAGCTCACCGAGCGGGGGTTACAATGAGCAGTTCTTC,CASSPSGGYNEQFF
NA,TRBJ1-6,TRBV9,NA,TGTGCCAGCAGCGTCCTCAGTGGACCCCTCCACTTT,CASSVLSGPLHF
TRBD2,TRBJ2-3,TRBV27,few,TGTGCCAGCAGAATCGGGACTAGCGGGGGGTTCACAGATACGCAGTATTTT,CASRIGTSGGFTDTQYF
NA,TRBJ2-1,TRBV6-1,NA,TGTGCCAGCAGTTTCGAGAAGGGGCTCAGTGAGCAGTTCTTC,CASSFEKGLSEQFF
TRBD1,TRBJ1-2,TRBV11-2,NA,TGTGCCAGCAGCCGTACCATAGACAGGGTCAATGGCTACACCTTC,CASSRTIDRVNGYTF
NA,TRBJ2-7,TRBV25-1,NA,TGTGCCAGCAGTGAATTCGGCAGGAATTACGAGCAGTACTTC,CASSEFGRNYEQYF
TRBD1,TRBJ1-2,TRBV6-5,NA,TGTGCCAGCAGTTATTCCGCCGGGACAGGGGTAAAGTATGGCTACACCTTC,CASSYSAGTGVKYGYTF
TRBD2,TRBJ2-3,TRBV10-1,NA,TGCGCCAGAGGACTAGCGGGGTCGGATACGCAGTATTTT,CARGLAGSDTQYF
NA,TRBJ1-1,TRBV6-1,once,TGTGCCAGCAAAGAAGATTGGACAGCGAACACTGAAGCTTTCTTT,CASKEDWTANTEAFF
NA,TRBJ1-6,TRBV9,NA,TGTGCCAGCAGCGCCGGGGAGGCCGGCCCGAGGCTCCTCCACTTT,CASSAGEAGPRLLHF
NA,TRBJ1-1,TRBV12-3/TRBV12-4,NA,TGTGCCATAAGTATGACCGGGACTAAAGCTTTCTTT,CAISMTGTKAFF